Listed below are T cell receptor beta chains from one sample, sequenced in a study of T cells in Graves' hyperthyroidism and ophthalmopathy. MiXCR, run by TCRdb on the multiplex PCR reads, gives a single entry per CDR3 protein. The sample has 250,000 to 300,000 distinct CDR3 sequences, approximately 15% seen once; the top ten hold approximately 12%. Material: blood. The receptors stem from a woman aged 40 to 49 with Graves' hyperthyroidism that later progressed to Graves' ophthalmopathy. Each CDR3 is given with its conserved first and last residue. D genes are given only for firm matches. Not all rows give a size; the values are once, few, many and, for expanded clones, a class.

v_call	clone_size	d_call	j_call	cdr3_aa	cdr3_nt
TRBV30	few	.	TRBJ2-4	CAWSRRGAKNIQYF	TGTGCCTGGTCCCGTCGGGGAGCCAAAAACATTCAGTACTTC
TRBV5-1	many	TRBD1	TRBJ2-5	CASSQGQGLSQETQYF	TGCGCCAGCAGCCAGGGACAGGGCTTGTCCCAAGAGACCCAGTACTTC
TRBV7-9	many	TRBD1	TRBJ1-3	CASSWADRAGNTIYF	TGTGCCAGCAGCTGGGCGGACAGGGCCGGAAACACCATATATTTT
TRBV28	many	TRBD2	TRBJ2-7	CASSSPAGNYEQYF	TGTGCCAGCAGTTCCCCAGCGGGAAACTACGAGCAGTACTTC
TRBV5-1	.	TRBD1	TRBJ1-1	CASRRQGGNTEAFF	TGCGCCAGCAGGCGACAGGGAGGAAACACTGAAGCTTTCTTT
TRBV13	many	.	TRBJ2-4	CASSGDGGKNIQYF	TGTGCCAGCAGCGGAGATGGTGGCAAAAACATTCAGTACTTC
TRBV19	many	.	TRBJ2-1	CASSISEYSYNEQFF	TGTGCCAGTAGTATTTCGGAGTACTCCTACAATGAGCAGTTCTTC
TRBV4-2	.	TRBD2	TRBJ2-1	CASSQAEREGNEQFF	TGTGCCAGCAGCCAAGCCGAGCGGGAGGGTAATGAGCAGTTCTTC
TRBV13	many	.	TRBJ1-1	CASSLRRLSNTKAFF	TGTGCCAGCAGCTTAAGGCGGCTATCGAACACTAAAGCTTTCTTT
TRBV11-1	.	TRBD2	TRBJ2-1	CASMGTSGSNNEQFF	TGTGCCAGTATGGGGACTAGCGGGAGCAACAATGAGCAGTTCTTC
TRBV18	many	TRBD1	TRBJ2-7	CASSPSHKRQGAGEQYF	TGTGCCAGCTCACCATCCCACAAGAGACAGGGGGCGGGGGAGCAGTACTTC
TRBV24-1	few	TRBD2	TRBJ2-1	CATSAPTSGYNEQFF	TGTGCCACCAGTGCTCCGACTAGCGGATACAATGAGCAGTTCTTC
TRBV28	many	.	TRBJ2-1	CASSLPQGGEQFF	TGTGCCAGCAGTTTACCGCAGGGTGGTGAGCAGTTCTTC
TRBV15	many	.	TRBJ2-1	CATSRPGQNSGNEQFF	TGTGCCACCAGCAGGCCCGGACAGAACTCGGGGAATGAGCAGTTCTTC
TRBV29-1	.	TRBD1	TRBJ2-2	CSVEGSRGPNTGELFF	TGCAGCGTTGAAGGGTCGAGGGGGCCAAACACCGGGGAGCTGTTTTTT
TRBV28	.	TRBD1	TRBJ2-7	CASSSSVGTGVNEQYF	TGTGCCAGCAGTTCCTCCGTCGGGACAGGGGTGAACGAGCAGTACTTC
TRBV5-8	few	TRBD1	TRBJ1-2	CASSPGQGSGYTF	TGTGCCAGCAGCCCAGGACAGGGAAGCGGCTACACCTTC
TRBV28	many	.	TRBJ1-4	CASSGGDTSNEKLFF	TGTGCCAGCAGTGGGGGGGACACTAGTAATGAAAAACTGTTTTTT
TRBV19	many	TRBD1	TRBJ1-1	CASNPTGGRTEAFF	TGTGCCAGTAATCCGACAGGGGGGAGGACTGAAGCTTTCTTT
TRBV5-1	.	TRBD1	TRBJ2-2	CASSLGRDRVAGELFF	TGCGCCAGCAGCTTGGGCCGGGACAGGGTTGCCGGGGAGCTGTTTTTT
TRBV24-1	many	TRBD2	TRBJ2-1	CATSDFGLAGGHEQFF	TGTGCCACCAGTGATTTCGGACTAGCGGGAGGACATGAGCAGTTCTTC
TRBV27	many	TRBD2	TRBJ2-7	CASTIREGRLAGHEQYF	TGTGCCAGCACAATAAGGGAGGGGAGACTAGCGGGCCACGAGCAGTACTTC
TRBV18	many	TRBD1	TRBJ1-2	CASSPRDRQSYGYTF	TGTGCCAGCTCACCCCGGGACAGGCAAAGTTATGGCTACACCTTC
TRBV6-1	many	TRBD2	TRBJ2-3	CASSEEVGLAGDTQYF	TGTGCCAGCAGTGAAGAGGTGGGACTAGCGGGGGATACGCAGTATTTT
TRBV10-3	many	.	TRBJ2-7	CAISGRDPYEQYF	TGTGCCATCAGTGGCAGAGATCCCTACGAGCAGTACTTC
TRBV2	.	TRBD1	TRBJ1-2	CASSQSGTGAYGYTF	TGTGCCAGCAGCCAAAGCGGGACAGGGGCCTATGGCTACACCTTC
TRBV5-6	many	TRBD2	TRBJ2-5	CASSLSTPTPGSRRREERAETQYF	TGTGCCAGCAGCTTGTCAACACCCACACCCGGGTCGAGGCGGCGGGAGGAGCGGGCAGAGACCCAGTACTTC
TRBV28	.	TRBD2	TRBJ2-1	CASSPSSGRALPYNEQFF	TGTGCCAGCAGCCCCTCTAGCGGGAGGGCCCTCCCCTACAATGAGCAGTTCTTC
TRBV7-9	many	TRBD2	TRBJ2-7	CASSISGSRNEQYF	TGTGCCAGCAGCATTAGCGGGAGTCGGAACGAGCAGTACTTC
TRBV6-1	many	.	TRBJ2-7	CASLNRVSYEQYF	TGTGCCAGCCTAAACAGGGTTTCCTACGAGCAGTACTTC
TRBV6-1	many	.	TRBJ1-1	CASSESWANTEAFF	TGTGCCAGCAGTGAAAGTTGGGCAAACACTGAAGCTTTCTTT
TRBV3-1	many	TRBD2	TRBJ2-1	CASSVGTNYNEQFF	TGTGCCAGCAGCGTGGGGACTAACTACAATGAGCAGTTCTTC
TRBV30	many	TRBD2	TRBJ2-3	CAWSVATGGVSDTQYF	TGTGCCTGGAGTGTTGCAACGGGAGGTGTATCAGATACGCAGTATTTT
TRBV5-5	.	TRBD1	TRBJ1-1	CASRPGQGAQKNAEAFF	TGTGCCAGCAGACCGGGACAGGGGGCTCAAAAGAACGCTGAAGCTTTCTTT
TRBV28	many	TRBD2	TRBJ2-2	CATHWGGTGELFF	TGTGCCACCCATTGGGGGGGGACCGGGGAGCTGTTTTTT
TRBV28	many	.	TRBJ2-7	CASSGPPMTYEQYF	TGTGCCAGCAGTGGTCCCCCGATGACCTACGAGCAGTACTTC
TRBV7-2	many	.	TRBJ2-1	CASSLNPQRQYNEQFF	TGTGCCAGCAGCTTAAACCCCCAGCGCCAATACAATGAGCAGTTCTTC
TRBV19	few	.	TRBJ2-5	CASSVEGARETQYF	TGTGCCAGTAGTGTGGAGGGGGCCAGAGAGACCCAGTACTTC
TRBV18	many	.	TRBJ2-5	CASSPIAAGKETQYF	TGTGCCAGCTCACCGATAGCGGCGGGGAAAGAGACCCAGTACTTC
TRBV20-1	many	TRBD2	TRBJ2-1	CSARQSGTTYNEQFF	TGCAGTGCTAGACAGAGCGGGACCACCTACAATGAGCAGTTCTTC
TRBV5-1	few	.	TRBJ1-5	CASSLGGSGNQPQHF	TGCGCCAGCAGCTTGGGAGGTTCGGGCAATCAGCCCCAGCATTTT
TRBV2	.	TRBD1	TRBJ1-5	CASSDGQGVRPQHF	TGTGCCAGCAGTGACGGACAGGGGGTCAGACCCCAGCATTTT
TRBV5-1	.	.	TRBJ1-1	CASSLGEATEAFF	TGCGCCAGCAGCTTAGGGGAGGCCACTGAAGCTTTCTTT
TRBV11-2	many	.	TRBJ2-2	CASSLKPRELFF	TGTGCCAGCAGCTTAAAACCACGGGAGCTGTTTTTT
TRBV20-1	many	.	TRBJ1-6	CSAGVVDSSSYNSPLHF	TGCAGTGCTGGTGTGGTAGATTCTAGCTCCTATAATTCACCCCTCCACTTT
TRBV27	.	TRBD1	TRBJ1-2	CASSPADRGNDYGYTF	TGTGCCAGCAGTCCCGCGGACAGGGGGAATGACTATGGCTACACCTTC
TRBV7-8	many	TRBD2	TRBJ2-7	CASSLEGGRAHYEQYF	TGTGCCAGCAGCTTAGAGGGTGGGAGGGCCCACTACGAGCAGTACTTC
TRBV15	many	.	TRBJ2-1	CATSRGGLSGRGVYNEQFF	TGTGCCACCAGCAGAGGAGGGCTTTCCGGCCGCGGGGTTTACAATGAGCAGTTCTTC
TRBV11-2	many	TRBD2	TRBJ2-3	CASSRLAGGTDTQYF	TGTGCCAGCAGCCGTCTAGCGGGAGGCACAGATACGCAGTATTTT
TRBV11-2	many	.	TRBJ2-2	CASRLKGGTGELFF	TGTGCCAGCCGATTAAAGGGTGGCACCGGGGAGCTGTTTTTT
TRBV28	.	.	TRBJ2-7	CASSPNEVYEQYF	TGTGCCAGCAGTCCCAACGAGGTCTACGAGCAGTACTTC
TRBV12-3/TRBV12-4	many	TRBD1	TRBJ2-7	CASSLGQGGIEQYF	TGTGCCAGCAGTTTGGGACAGGGAGGGATCGAGCAGTACTTC
TRBV20-1	many	TRBD1	TRBJ1-2	CSARPTGNYGYTF	TGCAGTGCTAGACCGACAGGGAACTATGGCTACACCTTC